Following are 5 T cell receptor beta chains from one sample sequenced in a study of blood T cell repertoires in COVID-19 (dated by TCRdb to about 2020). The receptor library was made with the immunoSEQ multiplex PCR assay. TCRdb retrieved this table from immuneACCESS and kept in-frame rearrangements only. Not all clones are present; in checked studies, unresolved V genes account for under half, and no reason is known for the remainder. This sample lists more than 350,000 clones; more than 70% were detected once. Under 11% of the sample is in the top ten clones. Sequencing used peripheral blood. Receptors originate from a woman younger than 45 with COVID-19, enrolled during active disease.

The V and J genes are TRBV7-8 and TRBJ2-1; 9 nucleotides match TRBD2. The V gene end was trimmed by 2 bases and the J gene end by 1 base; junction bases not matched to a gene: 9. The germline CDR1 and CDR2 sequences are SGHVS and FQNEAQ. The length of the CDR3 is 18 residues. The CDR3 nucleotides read TGTGCCAGCAGCTTACGGCAACTAGCGGGCCCATCCTACAATGAGCAGTTCTTC. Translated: CASSLRQLAGPSYNEQFF.

CDR3: CASSQGPRTLGKTQYF. DNA for the CDR3: TGTGCCAGCAGCCAAGGTCCTCGAACCCTAGGCAAGACCCAGTACTTC. The rearrangement joins TRBV3-1 (or the pseudogene TRBV3-2) to TRBJ2-5; D gene unclear. Germline assignment: CDR1 LGHDT and CDR2 YNNKEL (reference sequence). The V end lost 1 base, the J end lost 6 bases, and 18 bases lay between the germline ends. CDR3 length: 16 amino acids.

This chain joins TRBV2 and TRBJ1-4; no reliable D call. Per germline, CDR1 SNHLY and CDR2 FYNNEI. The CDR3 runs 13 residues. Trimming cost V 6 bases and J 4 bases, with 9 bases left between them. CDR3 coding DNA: TGTGCCAGCAGACTAGGGCTTAATGAAAAACTGTTTTTT. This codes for CASRLGLNEKLFF.

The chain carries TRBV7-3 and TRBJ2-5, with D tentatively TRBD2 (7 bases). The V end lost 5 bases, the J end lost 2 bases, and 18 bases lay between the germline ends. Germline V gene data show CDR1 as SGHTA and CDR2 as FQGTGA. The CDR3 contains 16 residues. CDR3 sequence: CASSLGGVKEQETQYF. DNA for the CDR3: TGTGCCAGCAGCCTAGGGGGGGTGAAGGAGCAAGAGACCCAGTACTTC.

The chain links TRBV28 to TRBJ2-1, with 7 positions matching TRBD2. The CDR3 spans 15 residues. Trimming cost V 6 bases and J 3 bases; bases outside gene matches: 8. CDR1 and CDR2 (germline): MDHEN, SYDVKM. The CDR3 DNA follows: TGTGCCAGCAGGGGCGGAGGGAGGGGCTACAATGAGCAGTTCTTC. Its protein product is CASRGGGRGYNEQFF.